The 3 T cell receptor beta chains in this list originate from one sample, sequenced in a study of shared clonotypes between healthy human individuals (dated by TCRdb to about 2020). Receptors were amplified or captured by the immunoSEQ multiplex PCR assay. Sourced from immuneACCESS, this table was stored by TCRdb with only in-frame sequences that have V and J called. A share of the clones is absent; for the studies checked, an unresolved V gene accounts for under half, and the remainder has no known explanation. In all, the sample holds a few million clones, and around 95% of those were seen once. 0.13% of the sample comes from the top ten. The sample taken for sequencing was naive CD4+ T cells sorted from blood. The cell subset or site tag for this specimen amounts to: CD45RA+ positively selected. Receptors originate from a man younger than 35 in good health.

CDR3 DNA: TGTGCCAGCAGTTACTCCTGGACAGGGGGAGAGAATGGCTACACCTTC. It codes for CASSYSWTGGENGYTF. The V and J genes are TRBV6-5 and TRBJ1-2; 10 bases are shared with TRBD1. The length of the CDR3 is 16 residues. The junction had 7 bases not matched to a gene; V was cut back by 0 bases and J by 6 bases. The germline gives CDR1 MNHEY, CDR2 SVGAGI.

The chain is built from TRBV4-1 and TRBJ2-7; no clear D. The V and J ends lost 4 bases and 1 base respectively, with 8 bases between them. Per germline, CDR1 MGHRA and CDR2 YSYEKL. The CDR3 is 13 amino acids. The CDR3 nucleotides read TGCGCCAGCAGCCGAGAAACATCCTACGAGCAGTACTTC. It codes for CASSRETSYEQYF.

The rearrangement uses TRBV6-6 and TRBJ2-2; no clear D. The CDR3 extends over 14 amino acids. The germline CDR1 and CDR2 sequences are MNHNY and SVGAGI (reference sequence). Deletions cut 6 bases from V and 5 bases from J, with 13 bases between. The CDR3 bases are TGTGCCAGCAGACCGGACCCGCCAACCGGGGAGCTGTTTTTT. It yields the protein CASRPDPPTGELFF.